One sample yielded the 25 T cell receptor beta chains listed below, sequenced in a study of human T cells and chemical hapten exposure. From the RACE reads, TCRdb called clonotypes with MiXCR, one entry per CDR3 protein. The table lists around 130,000 distinct CDR3 sequences, approximately 9% of them singletons, with 1.5% to 2% in the top ten. Time point described: healthy volunteer bleed at 2 weeks. The study extracted total RNA from unfractionated whole blood. Sequencing input: whole blood. All receptors come from a male donor in good health. Some clones in this sample may be carry-over from other donors' samples.

This chain connects TRBV20-1 to TRBJ2-7; tentative D call: TRBD2 (7 bases). Trimming cost V 6 bases and J 0 bases, with 18 bases left between them. This CDR3 region has 15 residues. Germline CDR1 DFQATT, CDR2 SNEGSKA (reference sequence). The CDR3 sequence is CSALSFGGHSYEQYF. The CDR3 nucleotides read TGCAGTGCCCTCTCGTTCGGGGGGCACTCCTACGAGCAGTACTTC.

This clonotype was counted ten times or more. The V and J genes are TRBV27 and TRBJ1-2; D possibly corresponds to TRBD1 (5 bases). Per the germline V gene, CDR1 is MNHEY and CDR2 is SMNVEV (reference sequence). V lost 2 bases to trimming and J lost 0 bases, with 16 bases between them. CDR3 length: 17 amino acids. The CDR3 nucleotides are TGTGCCAGCAGTTTAGTCGGTGGGGCAGTAGCTAACTATGGCTACACCTTC. Its protein is CASSLVGGAVANYGYTF.

This chain links TRBV6-5 with TRBJ2-7, with a weak D call TRBD2 (5 bases). The germline V gene encodes CDR1 MNHEY and CDR2 SVGAGI. This CDR3 contains 13 residues. Deletions cut 8 bases from V and 6 bases from J, with 17 bases between. The CDR3: CASGPPAGVEQYF. The CDR3 DNA follows: TGTGCCAGCGGACCCCCCGCCGGGGTCGAGCAGTACTTC.

On this clonotype itself: Sequence at one end of the junction differs from germline and may be a read error. The rearrangement uses TRBV6-1 and TRBJ1-2; D is unclear. Germline V gene data show CDR1 as MNHNS and CDR2 as SASEGT. This CDR3 is built from 18 residues. The CDR3 sequence is CASSEWGPLQPLNNGYTF. CDR3 nucleotides: TGTGCCAGCAGTGAGTGGGGTCCGTTACAGCCCCTTAACAATGGCTACACCTTC.

This clonotype was seen only a few times. The rearrangement joins TRBV29-1 to TRBJ2-3; D may be TRBD2 (6 bases). Germline CDR1 and CDR2: SQVTM and ANQGSEA. Trimming removed 5 bases from V and 0 bases from J, with 9 bases in between. The CDR3 contains 13 residues. DNA of the CDR3: TGCAGCGTTATCGGGAGAAGCACAGATACGCAGTATTTT. Residues: CSVIGRSTDTQYF.

The chain joins TRBV28 to TRBJ1-4; tentative D call: TRBD1 (5 bases). Germline-derived CDR1 and CDR2 are MDHEN and SYDVKM. The V end lost 4 bases, the J end lost 10 bases, and 19 bases lay between the germline ends. This CDR3 is built from 15 residues. CDR3 region: CASSSPGRTDVKLFF. CDR3 in DNA: TGTGCCAGCAGTTCCCCGGGACGGACTGATGTAAAACTGTTTTTT.

This clonotype was detected a few times. The genes are TRBV11-2 and TRBJ1-1; no definite D call. Deletions cut 4 bases from V and 6 bases from J, with 24 bases between. The CDR3 covers 17 residues. Germline V gene data show CDR1 as SGHAT and CDR2 as FQNNGV. The CDR3 loop is CASSSEGVRSAKAEAFF. In DNA, the CDR3 is TGTGCCAGCAGCTCGGAGGGCGTGAGATCGGCGAAAGCTGAAGCTTTCTTT.

The V call is TRBV11-2, the J call TRBJ2-3; the D gene could be TRBD1 or TRBD2 (5 bases each). The CDR3 loop spans 14 amino acids. V was cut by 5 bases and J by 3 bases, with 12 bases left in between. CDR1 and CDR2 (germline): SGHAT, FQNNGV. The DNA for the CDR3 is TGTGCCAGCAGCGCTCCGGGACGAACAGATACGCAGTATTTT. Its translation is CASSAPGRTDTQYF.

This clonotype has a count of ten or more. This chain connects TRBV29-1 to TRBJ2-3, with TRBD1 identical over 8 bases. Looked up from germline, CDR1 is SQVTM and CDR2 is ANQGSEA. Trimming at V came to 5 bases and at J to 4 bases, leaving 2 bases not matched to a gene. There are 12 residues in the CDR3. The CDR3 region is CSVRTGPDTQYF. Written as DNA, the CDR3 is TGCAGCGTTCGGACAGGGCCAGATACGCAGTATTTT.

This clonotype was detected only a few times. The rearrangement joins TRBV2 to TRBJ1-4; D unclear. In germline, CDR1 is SNHLY, CDR2 FYNNEI. This CDR3 contains 13 residues. V was trimmed by 7 bases and J by 5 bases, leaving 11 bases between them. The CDR3 spells CASNQWENEKLFF. CDR3 DNA sequence: TGTGCCAGCAATCAGTGGGAAAATGAAAAACTGTTTTTT.

V is TRBV15 and J is TRBJ2-7, with 11 bases lining up with TRBD2. V dropped 0 bases and J dropped 4; count of bases not matched to a gene: 11. Germline assignment: CDR1 LNHNV and CDR2 YYDKDF (reference sequence). This CDR3 comprises 18 residues. The CDR3 DNA reads TGTGCCACCAGCAGAGATCCCTCGACTAGCGGGGCAAGTTACGAGCAGTACTTC. It specifies CATSRDPSTSGASYEQYF.

This clonotype showed up just a few times. This chain joins TRBV6-2 or TRBV6-3 and TRBJ2-2; D call uncertain. The V gene's germline CDR1 is MNHEY and CDR2 SVGEGT. The V and J ends lost 0 bases and 7 bases respectively, with 9 bases between them. The CDR3 contains 14 residues. DNA of the CDR3: TGTGCCAGCAGTTACTCGTGGGGTATCGGGGAGCTGTTTTTT. It yields the protein CASSYSWGIGELFF.

The rearrangement uses TRBV11-2 and TRBJ1-2; D not certain. V lost 1 base to trimming and J lost 4 bases, with 16 bases between them. Germline V gene sequence: CDR1 SGHAT, CDR2 FQNNGV. The CDR3 is 16 residues long. Written as DNA, the CDR3 is TGTGCCAGCAGCTTAGGGGCGGACCCTGGGAGCTATGGCTACACCTTC. The encoded protein is CASSLGADPGSYGYTF.

This clonotype was detected many times. The V gene is TRBV10-3, the J gene TRBJ1-5, with unresolved D. The V gene lost 3 bases and the J gene lost 3 bases, with 9 bases spanning the gap. The CDR3 has 14 amino acids. Germline V lookup: CDR1 ENHRY, CDR2 SYGVKD. This CDR3 reads CAISDIGNNQPQHF. CDR3 sequence (DNA): TGTGCCATCAGTGACATAGGTAACAATCAGCCCCAGCATTTT.

V usage is TRBV7-6 and J usage is TRBJ2-7, with D possibly matching TRBD2 (6 bases). There are 15 residues in the CDR3. V gave up 5 bases and J gave up 3 bases, with 17 bases separating them. Germline CDR1 is SGHVS and CDR2 is FNYEAQ. The CDR3 is CASSPEGGDIYEQYF. The CDR3 DNA is TGTGCCAGCAGCCCGGAAGGAGGGGATATCTACGAGCAGTACTTC.

Many counts were recorded for this clonotype. V and J are TRBV6-5 and TRBJ1-1; D is uncertain. The CDR3 consists of 14 residues. Trimming left V 8 bases short and J 7 bases short, with 20 bases between. Germline CDR1 reads MNHEY; CDR2 reads SVGAGI. CDR3 in amino acids: CASLPRPTWSEAFF. Here the CDR3 DNA reads TGTGCCAGCTTGCCTAGGCCGACATGGAGTGAAGCTTTCTTT.

This clonotype was detected a few times. The chain combines TRBV20-1 with TRBJ2-7, with no clear D. The V gene lost 1 base and the J gene lost 5 bases, with 6 bases spanning the gap. CDR3 length: 11 amino acids. Germline CDR1 DFQATT, CDR2 SNEGSKA (reference sequence). The CDR3 is CSARGINEQYF. In DNA, the CDR3 is TGCAGTGCTAGAGGGATCAACGAGCAGTACTTC.

In its sample, this clonotype was seen many times. The chain employs TRBV5-1 and TRBJ1-1; D uncertain. Trimming stripped 0 bases from V and 4 bases from J, with 7 bases between. Germline CDR1 and CDR2: SGHRS and YFSETQ. CDR3 length: 13 amino acids. The CDR3 is CASSLGGSTEAFF. CDR3 nucleotide sequence: TGCGCCAGCAGCTTGGGCGGGAGCACTGAAGCTTTCTTT.

V gene TRBV5-1 combines with J gene TRBJ2-1; a weak D match, TRBD2 (6 bases). This CDR3 is 16 amino acids long. Trimming took 1 base from V and 3 from J, leaving 14 bases between them. From germline, CDR1 is SGHRS and CDR2 YFSETQ. CDR3 residues: CASSLRLASYYNEQFF. The CDR3 DNA reads TGCGCCAGCAGCTTGCGGCTAGCGTCCTACTACAATGAGCAGTTCTTC.

This sequence joins TRBV7-9 and TRBJ2-7; TRBD2 is a possible D gene (7 bases). The CDR3 is 15 residues long. The V gene's germline CDR1 is SEHNR and CDR2 FQNEAQ (reference sequence). Trimming removed 5 bases from V and 1 base from J, with 15 bases in between. As DNA, the CDR3 is TGTGCCAGCAGCGGTCGGGGGGCCGGGTCCTACGAGCAGTACTTC. This gives the protein CASSGRGAGSYEQYF. Full variable domain (missing parts from reference TRBV7-9 and TRBJ2-7): DTGVSQNPRHKITKRGQNVTFRCDPISEHNRLYWYRQTLGQGPEFLTYFQNEAQLEKSRLLSDRFSAERPKGSFSTLEIQRTEQGDSAMYLCASSGRGAGSYEQYFGPGTRLTVT.

This clonotype was counted between two and nine times. This sequence joins TRBV7-2 and TRBJ2-7, with TRBD2 matching over 7 bases. Germline lookup yields CDR1 SGHTA and CDR2 FQGNSA. Unmatched junction bases numbered 3, after V lost 1 base and J lost 0 bases. CDR3 size: 15 residues. The DNA for the CDR3 is TGTGCCAGCAGCTTAGGTCGGGACTACTCCTACGAGCAGTACTTC. Protein product: CASSLGRDYSYEQYF.

The CDR3 region has the DNA TGTGCCAGCAGCTTGGTGCAAGAGACCCAGTACTTC. This gives the protein CASSLVQETQYF. This sequence joins TRBV5-6 and TRBJ2-5; D unclear. Germline CDR1 reads SGHDT; CDR2 reads YYEEEE. This CDR3 has 12 amino acids. Between the trimmed V and J ends, which lost 0 bases and 2 bases, there was a span of 2 bases.

In this sample, this clonotype turned up many times. The chain uses TRBV6-6 and TRBJ2-3; D ambiguous. Germline assignment: CDR1 MNHNY and CDR2 SVGAGI (reference sequence). V shed 2 bases and J shed 2 bases, with 5 bases lying between them. This CDR3 region has 13 residues. The CDR3 protein is CASSYRATDTQYF. Here the CDR3 DNA reads TGTGCCAGCAGTTACAGGGCCACAGATACGCAGTATTTT.

This clonotype was recorded many times. The gene calls are TRBV6-1 and TRBJ2-2; the D call may be TRBD1 or TRBD2 (5 bases each). V shed 8 bases and J shed 4 bases, with 14 bases lying between them. Germline CDR1 is MNHNS and CDR2 is SASEGT. The CDR3 covers 14 residues. The CDR3 DNA follows: TGTGCCAGCGGGGCGAGCGAGGGCACCGGGGAGCTGTTTTTT. Amino acid sequence: CASGASEGTGELFF.

V is TRBV10-2 and J is TRBJ1-2; 7 bases are shared with TRBD1. The junction had 10 bases not matched to a gene; V was cut back by 3 bases and J by 6 bases. The germline V gene has CDR1 WSHSY and CDR2 SAAADI. The CDR3 runs to 15 residues. CDR3 DNA: TGCGCCAGCAGTGATAGTACCAGGGGGTTTGATGGCTACACCTTC. Protein: CASSDSTRGFDGYTF.